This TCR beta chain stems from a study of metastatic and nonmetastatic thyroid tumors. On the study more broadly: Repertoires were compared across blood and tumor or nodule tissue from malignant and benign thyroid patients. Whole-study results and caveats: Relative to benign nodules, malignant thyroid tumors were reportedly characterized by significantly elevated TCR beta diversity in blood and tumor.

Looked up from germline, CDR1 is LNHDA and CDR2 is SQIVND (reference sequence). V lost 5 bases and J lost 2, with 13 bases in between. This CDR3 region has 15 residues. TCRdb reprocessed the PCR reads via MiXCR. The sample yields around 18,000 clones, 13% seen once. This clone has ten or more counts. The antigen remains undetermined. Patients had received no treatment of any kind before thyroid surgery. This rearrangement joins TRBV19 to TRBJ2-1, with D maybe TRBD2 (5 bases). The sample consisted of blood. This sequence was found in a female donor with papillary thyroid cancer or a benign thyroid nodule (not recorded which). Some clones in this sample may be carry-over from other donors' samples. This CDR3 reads CASSSISDTYNEQFF. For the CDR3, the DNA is TGTGCCAGTAGTTCGATTAGCGATACCTACAATGAGCAGTTCTTC.